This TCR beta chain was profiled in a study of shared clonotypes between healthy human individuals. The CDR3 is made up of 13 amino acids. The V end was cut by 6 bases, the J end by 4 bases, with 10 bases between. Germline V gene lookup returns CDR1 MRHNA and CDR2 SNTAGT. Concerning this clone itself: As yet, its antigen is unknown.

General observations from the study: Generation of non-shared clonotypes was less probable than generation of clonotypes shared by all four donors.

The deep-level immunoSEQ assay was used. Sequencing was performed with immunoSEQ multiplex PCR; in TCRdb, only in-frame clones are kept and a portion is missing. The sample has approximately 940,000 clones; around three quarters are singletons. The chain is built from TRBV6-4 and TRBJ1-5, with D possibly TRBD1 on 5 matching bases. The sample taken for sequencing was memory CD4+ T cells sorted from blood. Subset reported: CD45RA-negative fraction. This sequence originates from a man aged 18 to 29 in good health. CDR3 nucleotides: TGTGCCAGCAGCACACAGGAGAATCAGCCCCAGCATTTT. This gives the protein CASSTQENQPQHF.